A single sample gave rise to the 25 T cell receptor beta chains below, sequenced in a study of blood T cell repertoires in COVID-19. Repertoires were generated with immunoSEQ multiplex PCR, while TCRdb's copy carries only in-frame clones and drops some. The data hold around 60,000 clones, with about 91% observed a single time. Sequencing used peripheral blood. All receptors derive from a man between 50 and 59 years old with active COVID-19.

V usage is TRBV7-9 and J usage is TRBJ2-1, with 7 positions matching TRBD2. There are 15 residues in the CDR3. Germline loops: CDR1 SEHNR, CDR2 FQNEAQ (reference sequence). V was clipped by 1 base and J by 6 bases; unmatched bases: 6. CDR3 bases: TGTGCCAGCAGCTTAGGGCGGGGGAAAGGCAATGAGCAGTTCTTC. The encoded protein is CASSLGRGKGNEQFF.

The V gene is TRBV19, the J gene TRBJ2-1; 12 nucleotides match TRBD2. Germline CDR1 LNHDA, CDR2 SQIVND (reference sequence). The trim removed 6 bases at V and 3 bases at J, leaving 3 bases unmatched. The CDR3 extends over 15 amino acids. The DNA for the CDR3 is TGTGCCAGTAGCCCGACTAGCGGGGGCTACAATGAGCAGTTCTTC. Residues: CASSPTSGGYNEQFF. Combining the CDR3 with reference TRBV19 and TRBJ2-1 gives the whole variable domain DGGITQSPKYLFRKEGQNVTLSCEQNLNHDAMYWYRQDPGQGLRLIYYSQIVNDFQKGDIAEGYSVSREKKESFPLTVTSAQKNPTAFYLCASSPTSGGYNEQFFGPGTRLTVL.

The chain joins TRBV4-3 to TRBJ2-2; D perhaps matches TRBD1 (6 bases). This CDR3 spans 15 amino acids. Trimming removed 6 bases from V and 2 bases from J, with 13 bases in between. Germline assignment: CDR1 LGHNA and CDR2 YSLEER. Written as DNA, the CDR3 is TGCGCCAGCAGTCTAGCAGGGGCAAACACCGGGGAGCTGTTTTTT. This sequence encodes CASSLAGANTGELFF.

This clone has just a few counts. The gene calls are TRBV11-2 and TRBJ2-7; D ambiguous. The V gene's germline CDR1 is SGHAT and CDR2 FQNNGV. CDR3 length: 15 amino acids. Trimming shortened V by 1 base and J by 3 bases, and 13 bases separated the two germline ends. The CDR3 here is CASSLGFGQNYEQYF. The CDR3 nucleotides are TGTGCCAGCAGCTTAGGTTTTGGGCAGAACTACGAGCAGTACTTC.

This clone was detected once. The chain has TRBV14 and TRBJ1-1, with D possibly being TRBD1 (6 bases). CDR3 length equals 13 residues. Trimming took off 7 bases at V and 5 bases at J, with 14 bases between the two ends. CDR1 and CDR2 from the germline V gene are SGHDN and FVKESK. The CDR3 DNA reads TGTGCCAGCACGGCTGAGAGGGGGACTGAAGCTTTCTTT. Residues: CASTAERGTEAFF.

V is TRBV27 and J is TRBJ1-4, with 7 bases lining up with TRBD1. CDR1 and CDR2 (germline): MNHEY, SMNVEV (reference sequence). V was clipped by 6 bases and J by 7 bases; unmatched bases: 8. This CDR3 has 14 amino acids. The CDR3 reads CASRLTGVGEKLFF. The CDR3 DNA reads as TGTGCCAGCAGGCTAACAGGGGTGGGTGAAAAACTGTTTTTT.

The CDR3 DNA reads as TGTGCTAGTGGTTTGGGACTGGCCCTTGGGGAGACCCAGTACTTC. This codes for CASGLGLALGETQYF. J is TRBJ2-5 and V is TRBV12-5; unclear D gene. The CDR3 totals 15 residues. Germline V gene data show CDR1 as LGHNT and CDR2 as FRNRAP. V lost 1 base, J lost 5 bases, and 14 bases lay in between.

The sample holds one count of this clone. The chain is built from TRBV12-3 or TRBV12-4 and TRBJ2-7; perhaps TRBD2 as D (6 bases). The CDR3 loop spans 13 amino acids. The ends were cut back, 6 bases at V and 3 bases at J, with 12 bases in the middle. CDR3 nucleotides: TGTGCCAGCAGCCCAAGACTAGGCTACGAGCAGTACTTC. Protein: CASSPRLGYEQYF.

This sequence joins TRBV4-3 and TRBJ1-4; D uncertain. Germline assignment: CDR1 LGHNA and CDR2 YSLEER. The CDR3 is 16 residues long. V was pared by 1 base and J by 0 bases, with 9 bases between. CDR3 amino acids: CASSQVLTATNEKLFF. The CDR3 DNA is TGCGCCAGCAGCCAAGTTTTAACGGCAACTAATGAAAAACTGTTTTTT.

This clone was recorded a few times. V usage is TRBV27 and J usage is TRBJ1-6; D call uncertain. The V and J ends lost 4 bases and 10 bases respectively, with 11 bases between them. Germline assignment: CDR1 MNHEY and CDR2 SMNVEV (reference sequence). CDR3 length equals 13 residues. CDR3 sequence (DNA): TGTGCCAGCAGTTCCCGGTTTAGATCACCCCTCCACTTT. It translates to CASSSRFRSPLHF.

The chain recombines TRBV2 with TRBJ2-2, with 10 nucleotides matching TRBD1. Germline-derived CDR1 and CDR2 are SNHLY and FYNNEI. V shed 6 bases and J 3 bases; nucleotides not matched to a gene: 4. This CDR3 spans 15 amino acids. As DNA, the CDR3 is TGTGCCAGCAGGGCTGGGACAGGGGACACCGGGGAGCTGTTTTTT. Residues: CASRAGTGDTGELFF.

This clone showed up just once. This sequence joins TRBV19 and TRBJ2-5; tentative D call: TRBD1 (6 bases). Germline assignment: CDR1 LNHDA and CDR2 SQIVND (reference sequence). The CDR3 length is 12 residues. V was pared by 8 bases and J by 9 bases, with 16 bases between. The CDR3 spells CASDPAEGAQYF. CDR3 DNA sequence: TGTGCCAGTGATCCCGCCGAGGGGGCCCAGTACTTC.

This clone was seen just once. The chain has TRBV6-5 and TRBJ2-7; D is possibly TRBD1 (5 bases). CDR3 size: 16 residues. Germline CDR1 and CDR2: MNHEY and SVGAGI. The V and J ends lost 2 bases and 2 bases respectively, with 16 bases between them. CDR3 bases: TGTGCCAGCAGTTACACCAGGGTTCAGGCGCCCTACGAGCAGTACTTC. It yields the protein CASSYTRVQAPYEQYF.

The count of this clone is one. The chain joins TRBV6-5 to TRBJ2-4, with a weak D call TRBD1 (5 bases). Germline CDR1 reads MNHEY; CDR2 reads SVGAGI. The germline V and J ends were trimmed by 4 bases and 3 bases, with 16 bases remaining between them. The CDR3 covers 16 residues. The CDR3 here is CASSLGAGYGKNIQYF. In DNA, the CDR3 is TGTGCCAGCAGTTTAGGCGCAGGGTACGGCAAAAACATTCAGTACTTC.

Comments on this clone: The same CDR3 is also encoded by other DNA sequences in this sample. This chain connects TRBV5-1 to TRBJ2-3; no clear D gene. This CDR3 is built from 14 residues. CDR1 is SGHRS and CDR2 is YFSETQ in the germline V gene. Trimming pared 0 bases from V and 0 bases from J, leaving 5 bases between. The CDR3 nucleotides read TGCGCCAGCAGCTTGGCCACTAGCACAGATACGCAGTATTTT. Protein sequence: CASSLATSTDTQYF.

The V call is TRBV18, the J call TRBJ2-7; D unclear. Germline-derived CDR1 and CDR2 are KGHSH and LQKENI. V was clipped by 4 bases and J by 5 bases, with 15 bases between them. CDR3 length: 14 residues. The CDR3 loop reads CASSRGETSHEQYF. In DNA form, the CDR3 reads TGTGCCAGCTCACGAGGCGAGACTTCCCACGAGCAGTACTTC.

This clone was seen just once. V and J are TRBV28 and TRBJ2-1; 10 bases fit TRBD1. The germline V gene encodes CDR1 MDHEN and CDR2 SYDVKM. V dropped 6 bases and J dropped 6; count of bases not matched to a gene: 8. The CDR3 has 15 amino acids. The CDR3: CASSGPGQGFNEQFF. CDR3 sequence (DNA): TGTGCCAGCAGCGGACCGGGACAGGGGTTCAATGAGCAGTTCTTC.

This clone was recorded once. The chain combines TRBV3-1 (or the pseudogene TRBV3-2) with TRBJ2-7, with 7 bases aligning to TRBD2. Unmatched junction bases numbered 4, after V lost 5 bases and J lost 0 bases. This CDR3 has 14 residues. The germline CDR1 and CDR2 sequences are LGHDT and YNNKEL (reference sequence). Here the CDR3 reads CASSSQRDSYEQYF. Written as DNA, the CDR3 is TGTGCCAGCAGCTCCCAGCGGGACTCCTACGAGCAGTACTTC.

This chain joins TRBV2 and TRBJ1-1; no clear D. The CDR3 has 13 amino acids. Trimming cost V 6 bases and J 2 bases, with 10 bases left between them. CDR1 SNHLY and CDR2 FYNNEI come from the germline V gene. CDR3 nucleotide sequence: TGTGCCAGCAGGGGCTCCACTAACACTGAAGCTTTCTTT. Its translation: CASRGSTNTEAFF.

The chain couples TRBV12-3 or TRBV12-4 to TRBJ1-2, with D tentatively TRBD1 (5 bases). V was pared by 3 bases and J by 5 bases, with 10 bases between. The CDR3 loop spans 13 amino acids. The CDR3, as DNA: TGTGCCAGCAGTTTTCTAGGGGTTTATGGCTACACCTTC. Translated, it gives CASSFLGVYGYTF.

The chain uses TRBV7-2 and TRBJ2-1; D gene ambiguous. CDR1 is SGHTA, CDR2 FQGNSA, per germline. Trimming shortened V by 5 bases and J by 7 bases, and 15 bases separated the two germline ends. This CDR3 spans 14 amino acids. CDR3 residues: CASSPPPLWNEQFF. In nucleotides, the CDR3 is TGTGCCAGCAGCCCCCCCCCACTATGGAATGAGCAGTTCTTC.

V gene TRBV2 combines with J gene TRBJ1-1; 9 nucleotides match TRBD1. The germline gives CDR1 SNHLY, CDR2 FYNNEI. V lost 6 bases, J lost 2 bases, and 10 bases stayed unmatched. The CDR3 loop spans 16 amino acids. The CDR3 region is CASRGTGFLYNTEAFF. The CDR3, as DNA: TGTGCCAGCAGGGGGACAGGGTTTCTCTATAACACTGAAGCTTTCTTT. The full variable domain, rest sourced from reference TRBV2 and TRBJ1-1, is EPEVTQTPSHQVTQMGQEVILRCVPISNHLYFYWYRQILGQKVEFLVSFYNNEISEKSEIFDDQFSVERPDGSNFTLKIRSTKLEDSAMYFCASRGTGFLYNTEAFFGQGTRLTVV.

The chain employs TRBV11-3 and TRBJ1-4; 7 nucleotides align to TRBD1. CDR3 size: 15 residues. V was pared by 6 bases and J by 5 bases, with 9 bases of the junction left unmatched. Germline V lookup: CDR1 SGHNT, CDR2 YENEEA. In nucleotides, the CDR3 is TGTGCCAGCAGTCCAGCCGGGACAGCAAATGAAAAACTGTTTTTT. Its translation: CASSPAGTANEKLFF.

This chain joins TRBV9 and TRBJ2-7; 10 positions agree with TRBD2. Germline CDR1 is SGDLS and CDR2 is YYNGEE. The J segment lost 4 bases and the V segment lost 4 bases, leaving 5 bases of the junction unmatched. The CDR3 consists of 14 residues. The CDR3 nucleotides are TGTGCCAGCAGCATATTAGCGGGAGGTTACGAGCAGTACTTC. Amino acid sequence: CASSILAGGYEQYF.

This chain connects TRBV5-6 to TRBJ1-5; D might be TRBD1 (6 bases). The CDR3 sequence is 15 residues long. V shed 2 bases and J shed 3 bases, with 12 bases lying between them. Germline V lookup: CDR1 SGHDT, CDR2 YYEEEE. The CDR3 coding sequence is TGTGCCAGCAGCTTTTGGGGGCGGTTCAATCAGCCCCAGCATTTT. It specifies CASSFWGRFNQPQHF.